The 10 T cell receptor beta chains presented below share a single source sample, sequenced in a study of glioma-infiltrating T cells after dendritic cell vaccination. Generated by immunoSEQ multiplex PCR, the TCRdb table keeps only in-frame clones and is missing some. The sample yields about 95,000 clones, more than 70% seen once. Sequences were derived from blood, sampled before dendritic cell vaccination. These receptors all come from a human donor with glioblastoma.

The V call is TRBV11-3, the J call TRBJ1-2; maybe TRBD1 (5 bases). CDR3 length: 16 residues. The germline V gene has CDR1 SGHNT and CDR2 YENEEA. V was cut by 0 bases and J by 3 bases, with 14 bases left in between. The CDR3 nucleotides read TGTGCCAGCAGCTTAGATTGGGGCCAGGGCGACTATGGCTACACCTTC. Translation gives CASSLDWGQGDYGYTF.

The chain carries TRBV4-1 and TRBJ2-1, with 8 positions matching TRBD2. The CDR3 is 16 residues long. The junction had 11 bases not matched to a gene; V was cut back by 3 bases and J by 7 bases. Germline V gives CDR1 MGHRA, CDR2 YSYEKL. The CDR3 DNA is TGCGCCAGCAGCCATCCCGGGAGGGCCAAAGAGAATGAGCAGTTCTTC. Protein sequence: CASSHPGRAKENEQFF.

The chain couples TRBV9 to TRBJ1-5; D remains unclear. V lost 0 bases and J lost 1, with 11 bases in between. CDR3 length: 16 residues. Germline loops: CDR1 SGDLS, CDR2 YYNGEE. The CDR3 here is CASSVDGEWSNQPQHF. The CDR3 coding sequence is TGTGCCAGCAGCGTAGACGGGGAATGGAGCAATCAGCCCCAGCATTTT.

DNA for the CDR3: TGTGCCAGTAGTCAAGACAGTGGGGGGGACATTCAGTACTTC. Translating it yields CASSQDSGGDIQYF. The rearrangement links TRBV19 to TRBJ2-4; 7 nucleotides align to TRBD2. Germline CDR1 is LNHDA and CDR2 is SQIVND (reference sequence). V gave up 5 bases and J gave up 8 bases; unmatched junction bases: 9. There are 14 residues in the CDR3. The entire variable domain, with the rest obtained from reference TRBV19 and TRBJ2-4, is as follows: DGGITQSPKYLFRKEGQNVTLSCEQNLNHDAMYWYRQDPGQGLRLIYYSQIVNDFQKGDIAEGYSVSREKKESFPLTVTSAQKNPTAFYLCASSQDSGGDIQYFGAGTRLSVL.

The V gene is TRBV19, the J gene TRBJ1-1, with 8 bases matching TRBD1. The CDR3 consists of 15 residues. J gave up 2 bases and V 5 bases, and 7 bases lay outside the gene matches. Germline lookup yields CDR1 LNHDA and CDR2 SQIVND (reference sequence). The CDR3 reads CASSAGQGSNTEAFF. The CDR3 DNA sequence: TGTGCCAGTAGTGCCGGACAGGGCTCTAACACTGAAGCTTTCTTT.

In DNA, the CDR3 is TGCAGCGTTCGAGCGGGGACCGGGGAGCTGTTTTTT. This translates into CSVRAGTGELFF. J is TRBJ2-2 and V is TRBV29-1; 7 nucleotides agree with TRBD2. CDR3 length: 12 amino acids. V dropped 5 bases and J dropped 5; count of bases not matched to a gene: 2. Germline V gene lookup returns CDR1 SQVTM and CDR2 ANQGSEA.

V usage is TRBV13 and J usage is TRBJ1-1; D might be TRBD1 (6 bases). Trimming cost V 5 bases and J 2 bases, with 15 bases left between them. Looked up from germline, CDR1 is PRHDT and CDR2 is FYEKMQ (reference sequence). The CDR3 is 15 amino acids. CDR3 bases: TGTGCCAGCAGCCAACTAAAACAGGGAAACACTGAAGCTTTCTTT. Its protein product is CASSQLKQGNTEAFF.

The gene calls are TRBV7-2 and TRBJ1-1, with D possibly matching TRBD1 (6 bases). The germline V gene has CDR1 SGHTA and CDR2 FQGNSA. CDR3 length: 15 amino acids. The germline V and J ends were trimmed by 4 bases and 4 bases, with 16 bases remaining between them. CDR3 DNA sequence: TGTGCCAGCAGCTCGCGGCGGGGGGCGGGCACTGAAGCTTTCTTT. Protein product: CASSSRRGAGTEAFF.

This clone was counted between two and nine times. This chain uses TRBV28 with TRBJ1-1; maybe TRBD1 (5 bases). The ends were cut back, 7 bases at V and 0 bases at J, with 15 bases in the middle. The V gene's germline CDR1 is MDHEN and CDR2 SYDVKM. This CDR3 has 15 residues. In DNA, the CDR3 is TGTGCCAGCACCGACCCCGACAGCATGAACACTGAAGCTTTCTTT. As protein: CASTDPDSMNTEAFF. Combining the CDR3 with reference TRBV28 and TRBJ1-1 gives the whole variable domain DVKVTQSSRYLVKRTGEKVFLECVQDMDHENMFWYRQDPGLGLRLIYFSYDVKMKEKGDIPEGYSVSREKKERFSLILESASTNQTSMYLCASTDPDSMNTEAFFGQGTRLTVV.

V gene TRBV19 combines with J gene TRBJ1-6, with 7 nucleotides matching TRBD1. Per germline, CDR1 LNHDA and CDR2 SQIVND (reference sequence). J lost 10 bases, V lost 3 bases, and 6 bases had no gene match. The CDR3 runs to 14 residues. The CDR3 is CASSMGDRASPLHF. CDR3 DNA: TGTGCCAGTAGTATGGGGGACAGAGCGTCACCCCTCCACTTT.